This T cell receptor (beta chain) was recorded in a study of spatial heterogeneity in lung cancer. The CDR3 spans 13 residues. V was cut by 7 bases and J by 8 bases, with 14 bases left in between. This clonotype was seen ten or more times. MiXCR was run by TCRdb on the 5' RACE reads, yielding one entry per CDR3 protein. Here the sample spans under 85,000 distinct CDR3 sequences, under 8.5% being singletons. Documented time point: sample taken at primary tumor resection. Patients with untreated early-stage non-small cell lung cancer, numbering 72, were the donors. Unsorted tumor, nontumor lung tissue or cryopreserved PBMC supplied the whole RNA.

This material consisted of PBMCs, taken at surgery. The sequence came from a male donor with early-stage non-small cell lung cancer. This rearrangement joins TRBV12-3 or TRBV12-4 to TRBJ1-4; D unresolved. The CDR3 coding sequence is TGTGCCAGCACCCTTGACTGGAGGGAAAAACTGTTTTTT. Its protein product is CASTLDWREKLFF.